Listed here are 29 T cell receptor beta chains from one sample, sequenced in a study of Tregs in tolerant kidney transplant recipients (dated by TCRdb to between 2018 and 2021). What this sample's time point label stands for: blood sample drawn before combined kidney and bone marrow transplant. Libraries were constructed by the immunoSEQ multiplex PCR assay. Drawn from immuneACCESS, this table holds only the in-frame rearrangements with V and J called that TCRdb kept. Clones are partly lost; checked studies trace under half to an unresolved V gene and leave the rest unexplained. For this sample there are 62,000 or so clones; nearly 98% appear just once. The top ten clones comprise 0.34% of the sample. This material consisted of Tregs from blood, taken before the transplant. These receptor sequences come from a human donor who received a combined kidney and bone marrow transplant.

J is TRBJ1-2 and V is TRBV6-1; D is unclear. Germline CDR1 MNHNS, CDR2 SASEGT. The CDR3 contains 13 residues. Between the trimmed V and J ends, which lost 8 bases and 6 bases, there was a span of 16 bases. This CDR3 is CASAVLGGHGYTF. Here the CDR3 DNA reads TGTGCCAGCGCGGTCCTTGGAGGCCATGGCTACACCTTC.

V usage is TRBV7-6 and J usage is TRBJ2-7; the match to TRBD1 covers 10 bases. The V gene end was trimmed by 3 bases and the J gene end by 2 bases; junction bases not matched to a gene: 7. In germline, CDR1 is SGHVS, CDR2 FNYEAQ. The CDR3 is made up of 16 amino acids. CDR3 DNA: TGTGCCAGCAGCTTGCCAGGGACAGGGGCCCCCTACGAGCAGTACTTC. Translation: CASSLPGTGAPYEQYF.

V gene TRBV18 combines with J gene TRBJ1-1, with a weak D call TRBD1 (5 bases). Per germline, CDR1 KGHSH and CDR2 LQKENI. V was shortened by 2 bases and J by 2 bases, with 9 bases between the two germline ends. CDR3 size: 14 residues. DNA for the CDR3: TGTGCCAGCTCACCATGGGGCGGCAACACTGAAGCTTTCTTT. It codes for CASSPWGGNTEAFF.

The CDR3 loop is CASSQVSGVRRTIYF. CDR3 bases: TGTGCCAGCAGCCAAGTTTCAGGGGTTAGGAGGACCATATATTTT. The chain combines TRBV4-2 with TRBJ1-3, with D maybe TRBD1 (6 bases). The CDR3 totals 15 residues. V lost 1 base to trimming and J lost 10 bases, with 17 bases between them. Per the germline V gene, CDR1 is LGHNA and CDR2 is YNFKEQ.

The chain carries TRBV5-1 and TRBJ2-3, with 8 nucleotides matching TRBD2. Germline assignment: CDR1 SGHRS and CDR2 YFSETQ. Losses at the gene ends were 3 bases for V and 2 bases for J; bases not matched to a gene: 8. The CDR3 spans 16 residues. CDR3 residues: CASSSTVAGHTDTQYF. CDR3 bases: TGCGCCAGCAGCTCCACCGTAGCGGGACACACAGATACGCAGTATTTT.

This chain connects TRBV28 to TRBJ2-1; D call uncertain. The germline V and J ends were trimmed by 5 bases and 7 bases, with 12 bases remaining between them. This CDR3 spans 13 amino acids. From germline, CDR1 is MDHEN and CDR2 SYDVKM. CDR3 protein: CASSPTKRNEQFF. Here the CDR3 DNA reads TGTGCCAGCAGTCCTACGAAACGGAATGAGCAGTTCTTC.

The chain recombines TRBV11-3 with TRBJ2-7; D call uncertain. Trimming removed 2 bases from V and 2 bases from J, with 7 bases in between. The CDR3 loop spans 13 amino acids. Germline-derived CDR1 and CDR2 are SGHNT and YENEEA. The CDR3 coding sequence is TGTGCCAGCAGCTTATTATACACCTACGAGCAGTACTTC. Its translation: CASSLLYTYEQYF.

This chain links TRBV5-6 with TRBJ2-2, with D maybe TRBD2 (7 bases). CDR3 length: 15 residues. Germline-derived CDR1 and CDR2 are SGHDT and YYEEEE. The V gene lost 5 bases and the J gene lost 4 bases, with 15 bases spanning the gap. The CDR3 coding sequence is TGTGCCAGCAGGAAGGGGGGGCCGGGCACCGGGGAGCTGTTTTTT. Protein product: CASRKGGPGTGELFF. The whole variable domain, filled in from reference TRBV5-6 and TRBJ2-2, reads DAGVTQSPTHLIKTRGQQVTLRCSPKSGHDTVSWYQQALGQGPQFIFQYYEEEERQRGNFPDRFSGHQFPNYSSELNVNALLLGDSALYLCASRKGGPGTGELFFGEGSRLTVL.

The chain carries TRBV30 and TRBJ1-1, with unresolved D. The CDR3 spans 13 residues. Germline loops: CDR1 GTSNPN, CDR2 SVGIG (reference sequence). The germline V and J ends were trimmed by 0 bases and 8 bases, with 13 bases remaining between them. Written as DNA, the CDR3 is TGTGCCTGGAGTGTAGGAAGAGGACTGGAAGCTTTCTTT. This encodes CAWSVGRGLEAFF.

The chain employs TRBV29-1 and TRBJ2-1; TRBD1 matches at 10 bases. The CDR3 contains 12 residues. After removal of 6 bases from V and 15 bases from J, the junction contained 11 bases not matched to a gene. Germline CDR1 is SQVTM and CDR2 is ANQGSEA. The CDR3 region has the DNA TGCAGCGTGAGACCGATGGACAGGGGGGCGTTCTTC. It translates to CSVRPMDRGAFF.

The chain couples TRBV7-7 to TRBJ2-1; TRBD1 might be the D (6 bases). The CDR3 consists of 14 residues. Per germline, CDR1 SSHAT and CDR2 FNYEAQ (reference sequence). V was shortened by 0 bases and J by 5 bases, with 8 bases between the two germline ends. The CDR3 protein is CASSLARTDNEQFF. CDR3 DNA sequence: TGTGCCAGCAGCTTAGCGCGGACAGACAATGAGCAGTTCTTC.

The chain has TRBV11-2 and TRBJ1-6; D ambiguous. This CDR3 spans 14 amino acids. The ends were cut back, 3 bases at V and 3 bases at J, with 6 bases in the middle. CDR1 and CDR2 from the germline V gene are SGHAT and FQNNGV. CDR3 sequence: CASSFLSYNSPLHF. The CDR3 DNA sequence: TGTGCCAGCAGCTTTCTTAGCTATAATTCACCCCTCCACTTT.

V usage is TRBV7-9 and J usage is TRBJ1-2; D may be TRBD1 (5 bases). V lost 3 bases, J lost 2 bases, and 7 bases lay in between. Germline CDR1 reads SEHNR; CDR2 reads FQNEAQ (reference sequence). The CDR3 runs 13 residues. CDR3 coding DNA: TGTGCCAGCAGCTTCACAGGAAACTATGGCTACACCTTC. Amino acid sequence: CASSFTGNYGYTF.

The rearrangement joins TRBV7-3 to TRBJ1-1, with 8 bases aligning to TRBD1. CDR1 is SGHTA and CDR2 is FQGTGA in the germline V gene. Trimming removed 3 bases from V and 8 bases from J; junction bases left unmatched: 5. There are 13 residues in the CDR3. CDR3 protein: CASSLDRVGEAFF. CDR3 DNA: TGTGCCAGCAGCTTGGACAGGGTCGGAGAAGCTTTCTTT.

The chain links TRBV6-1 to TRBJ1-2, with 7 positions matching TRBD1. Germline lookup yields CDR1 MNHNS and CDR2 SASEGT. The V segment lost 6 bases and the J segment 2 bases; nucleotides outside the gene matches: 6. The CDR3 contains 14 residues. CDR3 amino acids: CASRSTGANYGYTF. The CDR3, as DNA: TGTGCCAGCAGGAGCACAGGGGCCAACTATGGCTACACCTTC.

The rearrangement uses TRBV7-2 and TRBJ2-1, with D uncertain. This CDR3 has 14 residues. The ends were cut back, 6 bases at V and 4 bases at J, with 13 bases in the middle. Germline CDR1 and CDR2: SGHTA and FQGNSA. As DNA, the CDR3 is TGTGCCAGCAGTCGCGACAAGTTATACAATGAGCAGTTCTTC. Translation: CASSRDKLYNEQFF. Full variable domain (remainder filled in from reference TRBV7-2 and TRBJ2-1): GAGVSQSPSNKVTEKGKDVELRCDPISGHTALYWYRQSLGQGLEFLIYFQGNSAPDKSGLPSDRFSAERTGGSVSTLTIQRTQQEDSAVYLCASSRDKLYNEQFFGPGTRLTVL.

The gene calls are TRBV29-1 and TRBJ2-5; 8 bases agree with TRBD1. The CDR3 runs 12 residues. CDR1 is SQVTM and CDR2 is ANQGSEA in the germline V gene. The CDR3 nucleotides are TGCAGTGCTGGTCTCAGGGGGCGCTTCGGGTACTTC. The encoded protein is CSAGLRGRFGYF.

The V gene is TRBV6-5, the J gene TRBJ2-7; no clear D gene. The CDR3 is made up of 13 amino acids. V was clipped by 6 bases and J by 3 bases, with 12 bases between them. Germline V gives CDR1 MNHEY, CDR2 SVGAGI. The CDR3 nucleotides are TGTGCCAGCAGACGTTCACAGTACTACGAGCAGTACTTC. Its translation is CASRRSQYYEQYF.

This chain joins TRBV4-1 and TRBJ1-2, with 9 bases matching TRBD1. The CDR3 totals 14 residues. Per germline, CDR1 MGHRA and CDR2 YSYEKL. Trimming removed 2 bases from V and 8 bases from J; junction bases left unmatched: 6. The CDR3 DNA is TGCGCCAGCAGCCAACAACAGGGGGCGGACGGCTACACCTTC. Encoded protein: CASSQQQGADGYTF.

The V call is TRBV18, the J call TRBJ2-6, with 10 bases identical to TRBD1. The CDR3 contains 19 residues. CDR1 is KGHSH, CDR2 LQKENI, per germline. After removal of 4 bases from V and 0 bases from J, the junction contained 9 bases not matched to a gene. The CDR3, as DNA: TGTGCCAGCTCACGGCGGGACAGGGGCTTTAGCTCTGGGGCCAACGTCCTGACTTTC. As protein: CASSRRDRGFSSGANVLTF.

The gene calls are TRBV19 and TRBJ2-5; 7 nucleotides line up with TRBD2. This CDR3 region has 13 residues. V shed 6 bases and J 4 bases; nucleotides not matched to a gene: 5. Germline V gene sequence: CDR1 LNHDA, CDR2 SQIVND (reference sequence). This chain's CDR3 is CASSQGLGETQYF. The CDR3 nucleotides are TGTGCCAGTAGCCAAGGACTAGGAGAGACCCAGTACTTC.

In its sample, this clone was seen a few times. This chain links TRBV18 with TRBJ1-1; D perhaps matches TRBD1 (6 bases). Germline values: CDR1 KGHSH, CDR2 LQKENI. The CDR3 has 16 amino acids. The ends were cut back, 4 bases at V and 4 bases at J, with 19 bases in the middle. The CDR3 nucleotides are TGTGCCAGCTCACGATACAGGGAAGGGACCGTCACTGAAGCTTTCTTT. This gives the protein CASSRYREGTVTEAFF.

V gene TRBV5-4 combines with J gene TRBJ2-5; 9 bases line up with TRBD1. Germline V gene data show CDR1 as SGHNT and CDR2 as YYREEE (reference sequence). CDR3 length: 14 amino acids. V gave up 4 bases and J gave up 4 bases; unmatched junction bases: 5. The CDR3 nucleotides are TGTGCCAGCAGCAAGACAGGGGGATCAGAGACCCAGTACTTC. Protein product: CASSKTGGSETQYF.

Here the CDR3 reads CASSSRDRGLDGYTF. CDR3 nucleotides: TGTGCCAGCAGCTCGCGGGACAGGGGGCTGGATGGCTACACCTTC. The chain carries TRBV7-8 and TRBJ1-2; TRBD1 aligns across 12 bases. V trimming: 4 bases; J trimming: 6 bases; junction bases outside the gene matches: 6. The germline V gene encodes CDR1 SGHVS and CDR2 FQNEAQ. The CDR3 loop spans 15 amino acids.

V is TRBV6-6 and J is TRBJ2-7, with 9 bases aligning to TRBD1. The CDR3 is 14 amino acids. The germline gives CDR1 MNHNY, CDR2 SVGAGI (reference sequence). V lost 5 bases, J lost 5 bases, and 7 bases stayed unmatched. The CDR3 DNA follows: TGTGCCAGCAGTGACCGGGACAGGGAGGACGAGCAGTACTTC. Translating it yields CASSDRDREDEQYF.

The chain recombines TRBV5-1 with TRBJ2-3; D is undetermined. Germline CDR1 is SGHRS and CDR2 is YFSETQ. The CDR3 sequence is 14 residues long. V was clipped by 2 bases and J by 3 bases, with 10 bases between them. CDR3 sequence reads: CASSFRLQTDTQYF. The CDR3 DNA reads TGCGCCAGCAGCTTCCGTCTGCAGACAGATACGCAGTATTTT.

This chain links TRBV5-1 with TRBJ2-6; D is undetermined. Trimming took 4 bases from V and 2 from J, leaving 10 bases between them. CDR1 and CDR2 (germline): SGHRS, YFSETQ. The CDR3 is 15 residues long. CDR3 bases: TGCGCCAGCAGCCCGACAAGACCTGGGGCCAACGTCCTGACTTTC. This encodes CASSPTRPGANVLTF.

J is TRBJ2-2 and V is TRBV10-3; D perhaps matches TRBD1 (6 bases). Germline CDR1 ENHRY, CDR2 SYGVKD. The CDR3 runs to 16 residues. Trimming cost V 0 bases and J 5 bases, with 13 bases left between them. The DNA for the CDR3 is TGTGCCATCAGTGAGTCTGGGGGCCCCTGGACCGGGGAGCTGTTTTTT. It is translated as CAISESGGPWTGELFF.

Here the CDR3 DNA reads TGTGCCAGCAGTTACTCGAAAGGGGGTTTTATCCACGAGCAGTACTTC. Translating gives CASSYSKGGFIHEQYF. The chain is built from TRBV6-5 and TRBJ2-7; D is perhaps TRBD1 (6 bases). There are 16 residues in the CDR3. V was clipped by 0 bases and J by 5 bases, with 17 bases between them. Per germline, CDR1 MNHEY and CDR2 SVGAGI.